This T cell receptor (beta chain) was documented in a study of blood T cell repertoires in COVID-19. CDR3 length: 15 residues. Germline V gives CDR1 SQVTM, CDR2 ANQGSEA. The V gene end was trimmed by 3 bases and the J gene end by 3 bases; junction bases not matched to a gene: 10. Only in-frame clones appear in the TCRdb table, and some are missing; sequencing was by immunoSEQ multiplex PCR. The data hold roughly 84,000 clones, with over 70% observed a single time. Sequencing was performed on peripheral blood. The clonotype was recovered from a woman aged 50 to 60 with acute or convalescent COVID-19. This chain connects TRBV29-1 to TRBJ1-1, with 7 nucleotides matching TRBD1. CDR3 protein: CSVEGTGAGDTEAFF. The CDR3 DNA follows: TGCAGCGTTGAGGGCACAGGGGCTGGGGACACTGAAGCTTTCTTT. The full variable domain, its missing parts supplied by reference TRBV29-1 and TRBJ1-1, is SAVISQKPSRDICQRGTSLTIQCQVDSQVTMMFWYRQQPGQSLTLIATANQGSEATYESGFVIDKFPISRPNLTFSTLTVSNMSPEDSSIYLCSVEGTGAGDTEAFFGQGTRLTVV.